In its sample, the clone carrying this T cell receptor beta chain was seen many times. Its antigen is not identified. This record belongs to a study of T cells in Graves' hyperthyroidism and ophthalmopathy. The CDR3 sequence is 13 residues long. Trimming stripped 6 bases from V and 4 bases from J, with 16 bases between. In germline, CDR1 is DFQATT, CDR2 SNEGSKA (reference sequence). RNA transcripts gave rise to amplified TCR beta CDR3 regions. The study used the HTBI primer set for a first-round RT-PCR of the TCR CDR3. Each CDR3 protein gets one entry after TCRdb re-called the multiplex PCR reads with MiXCR. The sample has 300,000 or so distinct CDR3 sequences, roughly 18% seen once. Study-wide findings and caveats: Ophthalmopathy, which appeared later, was predicted by the model a median around 6.5 months before onset.

J is TRBJ2-7 and V is TRBV20-1; possibly TRBD1 or TRBD2 for D (5 bases each). This TCR came from a woman aged 50 to 65 with Graves' hyperthyroidism. The specimen was blood. In DNA, the CDR3 is TGCAGTGCGGCCCGGGACGACGGTTACGAGCAGTACTTC. This encodes CSAARDDGYEQYF.